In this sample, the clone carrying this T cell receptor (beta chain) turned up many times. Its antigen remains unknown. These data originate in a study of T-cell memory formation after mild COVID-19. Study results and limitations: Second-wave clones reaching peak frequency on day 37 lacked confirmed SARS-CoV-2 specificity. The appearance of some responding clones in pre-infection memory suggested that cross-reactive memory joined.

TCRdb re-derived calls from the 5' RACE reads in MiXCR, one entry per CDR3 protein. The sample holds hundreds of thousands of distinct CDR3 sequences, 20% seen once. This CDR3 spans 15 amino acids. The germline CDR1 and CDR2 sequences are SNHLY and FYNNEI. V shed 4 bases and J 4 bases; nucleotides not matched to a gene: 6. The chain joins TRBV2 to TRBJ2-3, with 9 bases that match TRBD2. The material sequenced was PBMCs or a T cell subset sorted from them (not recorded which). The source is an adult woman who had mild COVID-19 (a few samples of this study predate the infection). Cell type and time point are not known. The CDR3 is CASSGVSGSADTQYF. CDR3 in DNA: TGTGCCAGCAGTGGGGTTAGCGGGAGCGCAGATACGCAGTATTTT.